The sequence of this TCR beta chain was determined in a study of blood T cell repertoires in COVID-19. On the study more broadly: Acute and convalescent COVID-19 specimens originated in the United States, Italy and Spain. The cDNA or gDNA used as material had been derived from T cells, B-cell-depleted T cells, or PBMCs.

The CDR3 contains 13 residues. CDR1 is SGHVS and CDR2 is FNYEAQ in the germline V gene. The V end was cut by 5 bases, the J end by 4 bases, with 11 bases between. Per the study methods: Estimated nucleated cell counts came from reference gene primer amplification. The method was immunoSEQ multiplex PCR; TCRdb's version includes in-frame clones alone and lacks a portion of them. D and trimming come from the DNA, and the V and J calls and clone size come from that table. The table has roughly 220,000 clones, 65% to 90% seen once. The rearrangement uses TRBV7-6 and TRBJ1-1; TRBD1 is a possible D gene (6 bases). The sequence came from a man aged 80 or over with acute or convalescent COVID-19. Sequenced: peripheral blood. The CDR3 region has the DNA TGTGCCAGCAGCCCAACAGGGTTCACTGAAGCTTTCTTT. Translation: CASSPTGFTEAFF.